Below, one T cell receptor (beta chain) is given with its context. This clonotype was seen at least ten times. No cognate antigen has been identified for it. Base quality data are lacking; no much larger clone is found one base away. Including the terminal cysteine and phenylalanine, the CDR3 comprises 15 residues. The only DNA kept is the CDR3, 45 bases in frame from the first base. V loses 1 base of germline sequence and J loses 2 bases, and the interval between the two ends is 11 bases. From the germline V gene, CDR1 is SGHVS and CDR2 is FQNEAQ. This specimen belongs to a study of early T cells in non-severe SARS-CoV-2 infection (dated by TCRdb to the early 2020s). With regard to the full study: TCR sequencing used bulk RNA from unsorted whole blood, so alpha and beta chains could not be paired. The paper as a whole reports these results and caveats: Matching against VDJdb was skewed toward anti-spike CD8 responses, likely underestimated virus-specific expansions, and missed private and CD4 specificities.

Libraries were made using 5' RACE. Instrument on record: NextSeq 500. Unique molecular identifiers were attached to individual cDNA molecules in the TCR library protocol so that sequencing error and PCR bias could be corrected. Sequencing covered both TCR alpha and beta chains, and within each sample the abundances of alpha and beta sequences were tightly co-correlated. In the source study's methods: V gene, J gene and CDR3 annotation of TCR sequences was performed with Decombinator V4. Expanded TCRs were defined as changing significantly between any two time points under a Poisson model with p below 0.0001. Abundances of TCRs were expressed as counts per million after normalisation to the total number of TCRs sequenced in each sample. TRAV1-2 paired with TRAJ12, TRAJ20 or TRAJ33 defined MAIT TCRs, while TRAV10 paired with TRAJ18 defined iNKT TCRs. A search of VDJdb, accessed on 1 November 2021, was run for TCRs annotated to CMV, EBV and SARS-CoV-2, with TCRs annotated for multiple antigens excluded. Using fastp at Q25 and MiXCR, TCRdb reprocessed the public reads and kept productive beta chains. Entries are consolidated by CDR3 protein sequence, retaining the most common genes and DNA. It is TCRdb's table, rather than the study itself, that gives the V and J calls and clone size. The sample table records some 67,000 distinct CDR3 sequences; around 14% of these occur just once. The top ten clonotypes cover 4% to 6% of the sample.

A case-control design nested within a healthcare worker cohort in London, UK, was used, with weekly nasopharyngeal swab PCR tests and blood sampling performed. Between 23 and 31 March 2020, the week of the UK lockdown, healthcare workers were enrolled and then followed up weekly for as long as 16 weeks. This chain joins TRBV7-8 to TRBJ2-5; a weak D assignment points to TRBD2 (5 bases agree). The source is an adult who was a healthcare worker with PCR-confirmed SARS-CoV-2 infection or an uninfected control (not recorded which). Sequenced input: whole blood. The CDR3 protein is CASSLEGAEQETQYF. The base sequence is TGTGCCAGCAGCTTAGAGGGAGCGGAACAAGAGACCCAGTACTTC.